One sample yielded the 16 T cell receptor beta chains listed below, sequenced in a study of OX40 agonist ivuxolimab in advanced cancers. Profiling relied on immunoSEQ multiplex PCR, and the TCRdb table lists in-frame clones only, not all of them. The sample has 70,000 to 100,000 clones, about 85% seen once. The sequencing used CD4+ or CD8+ T cells sorted from blood, collected in a trial of the OX40 agonist ivuxolimab. These receptors all come from an adult with an advanced solid tumor such as melanoma, head and neck, liver or kidney cancer.

V and J are TRBV27 and TRBJ1-6, with D unresolved. The CDR3 is 15 residues long. The V gene's germline CDR1 is MNHEY and CDR2 SMNVEV (reference sequence). V dropped 8 bases and J dropped 0 bases, with 11 bases sitting between them. DNA for the CDR3: TGTGCCAGCTCCTACGGGAGCTCCTATAATTCACCCCTCCACTTT. The encoded protein is CASSYGSSYNSPLHF.

The V and J genes are TRBV18 and TRBJ1-2, with D hard to call. This CDR3 spans 14 amino acids. V dropped 2 bases and J dropped 2 bases, with 9 bases sitting between them. The germline CDR1 and CDR2 sequences are KGHSH and LQKENI. The CDR3 DNA reads as TGTGCCAGCTCACCATCCCAGGAGAACTATGGCTACACCTTC. It encodes CASSPSQENYGYTF.

V and J are TRBV7-9 and TRBJ2-1; 8 bases fit TRBD2. The ends lost 5 bases at V and 0 bases at J; junction bases unmatched: 6. CDR1 and CDR2 from the germline V gene are SEHNR and FQNEAQ (reference sequence). The CDR3 has 16 amino acids. The CDR3 DNA is TGTGCCAGCAGCCTTACAGGGACTAGCTCCTACAATGAGCAGTTCTTC. It yields the protein CASSLTGTSSYNEQFF.

The rearrangement uses TRBV6-6 and TRBJ2-7, with TRBD1 matching 9 bases. This CDR3 contains 13 residues. CDR1 and CDR2 from the germline V gene are MNHNY and SVGAGI (reference sequence). J lost 3 bases, V lost 6 bases, and 3 bases had no gene match. CDR3 protein: CASRRQGGYEQYV. CDR3 DNA sequence: TGTGCCAGCAGGAGACAGGGGGGCTACGAGCAGTACGTC.

The J gene is TRBJ2-5, the V gene TRBV2; 7 bases line up with TRBD2. The DNA end favors TRBJ2-7, so the J call may be wrong. The length of the CDR3 is 14 residues. The germline V gene encodes CDR1 SNHLY and CDR2 FYNNEI. The CDR3 region is CASRTRPRGDEQYF. The CDR3 DNA sequence: TGTGCCAGCAGAACCCGGCCCCGGGGGGACGAGCAGTACTTC.

J is TRBJ1-2 and V is TRBV29-1, with D possibly being TRBD1 (5 bases). CDR3 length equals 13 residues. Germline CDR1 reads SQVTM; CDR2 reads ANQGSEA. V shed 6 bases and J shed 1 base, with 12 bases lying between them. The CDR3 DNA reads as TGCAGCGTGTCGGGGGGGGTTAACTATGGCTACACCTTC. This encodes CSVSGGVNYGYTF.

The V gene is TRBV27, the J gene TRBJ1-4, with D hard to call. V was cut by 5 bases and J by 1 base, with 8 bases left in between. In germline, CDR1 is MNHEY, CDR2 SMNVEV (reference sequence). This CDR3 is built from 14 residues. This chain's CDR3 is CASSKGKTNEKLFF. Written as DNA, the CDR3 is TGTGCCAGCAGTAAGGGAAAAACTAATGAAAAACTGTTTTTT.

This chain uses TRBV6-5 with TRBJ1-2; no definite D call. The CDR3 is 12 residues long. Germline V lookup: CDR1 MNHEY, CDR2 SVGAGI. Trimming pared 5 bases from V and 1 base from J, leaving 5 bases between. The CDR3 bases are TGTGCCAGCAGTCCATATAACTATGGCTACACCTTC. Protein sequence: CASSPYNYGYTF.

The chain carries TRBV15 and TRBJ2-5; TRBD1 matches 7 bases. There are 15 residues in the CDR3. Germline trimming cut 1 base from V and 1 base from J; bases unmatched to any gene: 3. Germline V gene lookup returns CDR1 LNHNV and CDR2 YYDKDF (reference sequence). The CDR3 loop reads CATSRVAGGQETQYF. CDR3 nucleotide sequence: TGTGCCACCAGCAGAGTGGCAGGGGGCCAAGAGACCCAGTACTTC.

The rearrangement links TRBV7-2 to TRBJ1-5; tentatively, D is TRBD1 (5 bases). CDR3 length: 15 residues. The germline V gene has CDR1 SGHTA and CDR2 FQGNSA. V gave up 1 base and J gave up 0 bases, with 7 bases separating them. The CDR3 DNA reads TGTGCCAGCAGCTTAGGACAGAATAGCAATCAGCCCCAGCATTTT. Encoded protein: CASSLGQNSNQPQHF.

This clone was seen repeatedly, ten times or more. V usage is TRBV25-1 and J usage is TRBJ1-1, with 9 bases identical to TRBD1. The V gene's germline CDR1 is MGHDK and CDR2 SYGVNS. Trimming took 3 bases from V and 1 from J; bases not matched to a gene: 3. The CDR3 contains 15 residues. CDR3 bases: TGTGCCAGCAGTGATCTACAGGGGGCGAACACTGAAGCTTTCTTT. The encoded protein is CASSDLQGANTEAFF.

This clone was seen a single time. The J gene is TRBJ2-3, the V gene TRBV28, with D maybe TRBD2 (5 bases). This CDR3 spans 19 amino acids. Per the germline V gene, CDR1 is MDHEN and CDR2 is SYDVKM. Trimming left V 2 bases short and J 7 bases short, with 28 bases between. Written as DNA, the CDR3 is TGTGCCAGCAGTTTAGGGGTCTGGACCTCCGACAATCAGCGGCATACGCAGTATTTT. Translation gives CASSLGVWTSDNQRHTQYF.

The genes are TRBV27 and TRBJ1-5, with D possibly TRBD1 on 5 matching bases. Germline values: CDR1 MNHEY, CDR2 SMNVEV (reference sequence). The V end lost 8 bases, the J end lost 3 bases, and 14 bases lay between the germline ends. The CDR3 sequence is 14 residues long. The CDR3 DNA is TGTGCCAGCCCCGGGGGGACCTCCAATCAGCCCCAGCATTTT. Translated: CASPGGTSNQPQHF.

This chain uses TRBV5-4 with TRBJ2-1, with 13 bases that match TRBD2. The V and J ends lost 4 bases and 6 bases, in that order; junction bases with no gene match: 4. Germline lookup yields CDR1 SGHNT and CDR2 YYREEE (reference sequence). The CDR3 loop spans 15 amino acids. CDR3 loop: CASSDGLAGVNEQFF. CDR3 nucleotides: TGTGCCAGCAGCGATGGACTAGCGGGGGTCAATGAGCAGTTCTTC.

This clone turned up a few times. J is TRBJ2-3 and V is TRBV6-1, with 9 nucleotides matching TRBD2. The germline gives CDR1 MNHNS, CDR2 SASEGT. This CDR3 is built from 15 residues. V lost 6 bases and J lost 7; bases outside the gene matches: 11. The CDR3 region has the DNA TGTGCCAGCAGAAGAGATAGCGGGGGAGGATATACGCAGTATTTT. This translates into CASRRDSGGGYTQYF.

This sequence joins TRBV28 and TRBJ2-2; 7 bases are shared with TRBD1. This CDR3 is built from 13 residues. Per germline, CDR1 MDHEN and CDR2 SYDVKM. After removal of 10 bases from V and 7 bases from J, the junction contained 9 bases not matched to a gene. CDR3 nucleotide sequence: TGTGCCACCGTACAGGGGTTGAGCGGGGAGCTGTTTTTT. Translating gives CATVQGLSGELFF. Supplemented by reference TRBV28 and TRBJ2-2, the full variable domain reads DVKVTQSSRYLVKRTGEKVFLECVQDMDHENMFWYRQDPGLGLRLIYFSYDVKMKEKGDIPEGYSVSREKKERFSLILESASTNQTSMYLCATVQGLSGELFFGEGSRLTVL.